This T cell receptor (beta chain) was sequenced in a study of T cells in Graves' hyperthyroidism and ophthalmopathy. Study context: Prior to any treatment, at the point of initial diagnosis, peripheral blood was collected. Findings and caveats of the study: Ophthalmopathy could be told apart from stable hyperthyroidism with a 13 V-J model.

A note on this clonotype: Antigen unknown.

Uncontrolled infections, other autoimmune diseases, pregnancy or lactation led to exclusion of patients. Source material for PBMCs was 10 ml fresh peripheral blood. V lost 2 bases to trimming and J lost 4 bases; unmatched junction nucleotides: 3. CDR3 size: 15 residues. Germline V gives CDR1 MGHRA, CDR2 YSYEKL. Amplified TCR beta CDR3 regions came from RNA transcripts. Primed by the HTBI set, a first-round RT-PCR was run on the TCR CDR3. TCRdb recomputed calls from the multiplex PCR reads with MiXCR, one row per CDR3 protein. Of under 300,000 distinct CDR3 sequences in the sample, roughly 15% were seen once.

The clonotype was recovered from a woman aged 35 to 49 with Graves' hyperthyroidism that later progressed to Graves' ophthalmopathy. V and J are TRBV4-1 and TRBJ2-5, with 11 bases that match TRBD2. Specimen: blood. Here the CDR3 reads CASSQSTSGGETQYF. The CDR3 nucleotides are TGCGCCAGCAGCCAATCCACTAGCGGGGGAGAGACCCAGTACTTC.